This T cell receptor (beta chain) was retrieved from a study of CD8+ T cells in alopecia areata. Overall study context: Administration of oral tofacitinib to treated patients was at 5 to 10 mg twice daily. After 6 to 18 months of tofacitinib, follow-up continued 6 months off drug. Study-wide points: Both scalp clonality and the expanded CD8+ clones among the top 100 showed a significant decrease with tofacitinib.

As for this clone: Its antigen is unidentified.

RNA extraction and reverse transcription yielded cDNA as sequencing template. The method was immunoSEQ multiplex PCR; TCRdb's version includes in-frame clones alone and lacks a portion of them. Among 150,000 to 200,000 clones listed, 50% to 70% were seen once. Germline CDR1 and CDR2: GTSNPN and SVGIG (reference sequence). V gave up 8 bases and J gave up 1 base, with 16 bases separating them. The CDR3 contains 14 residues. The sample's treatment: oral pan-JAK inhibitor, 5-10 mg twice daily. The receptor comes from a human donor with alopecia areata. The chain uses TRBV30 and TRBJ2-3; D may correspond to TRBD1 or TRBD2 (6 bases each). This specimen consisted of CD4+ T cells sorted from blood, obtained at week 4, from a patient treated with tofacitinib. The CDR3 DNA is TGTGCCGGCTATGGGGGGCAGGGCACAGATACGCAGTATTTT. It codes for CAGYGGQGTDTQYF.